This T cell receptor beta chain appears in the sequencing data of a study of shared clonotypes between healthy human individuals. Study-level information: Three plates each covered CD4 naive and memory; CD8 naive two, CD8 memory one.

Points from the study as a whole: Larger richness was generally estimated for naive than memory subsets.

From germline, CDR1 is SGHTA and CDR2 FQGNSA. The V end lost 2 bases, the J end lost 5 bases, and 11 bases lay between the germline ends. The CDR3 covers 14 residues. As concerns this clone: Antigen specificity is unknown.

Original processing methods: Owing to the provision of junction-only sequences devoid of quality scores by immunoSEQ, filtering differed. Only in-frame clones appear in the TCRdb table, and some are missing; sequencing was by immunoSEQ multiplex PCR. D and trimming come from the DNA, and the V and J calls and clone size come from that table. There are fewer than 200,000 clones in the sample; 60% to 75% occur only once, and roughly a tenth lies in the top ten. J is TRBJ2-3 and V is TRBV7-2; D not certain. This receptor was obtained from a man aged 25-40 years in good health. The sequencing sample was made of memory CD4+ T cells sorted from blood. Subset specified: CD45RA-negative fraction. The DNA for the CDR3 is TGTGCCAGCAGCTTACAGGCCGGGTTAGATACGCAGTATTTT. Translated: CASSLQAGLDTQYF.